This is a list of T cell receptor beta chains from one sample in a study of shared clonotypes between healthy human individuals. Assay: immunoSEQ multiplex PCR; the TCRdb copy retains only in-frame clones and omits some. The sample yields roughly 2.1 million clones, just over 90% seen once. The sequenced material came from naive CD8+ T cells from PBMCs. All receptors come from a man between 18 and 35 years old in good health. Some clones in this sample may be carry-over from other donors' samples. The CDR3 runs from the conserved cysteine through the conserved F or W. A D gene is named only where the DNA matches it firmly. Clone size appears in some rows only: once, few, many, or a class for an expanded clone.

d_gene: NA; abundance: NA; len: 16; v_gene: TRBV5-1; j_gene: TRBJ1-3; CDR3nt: TGCGCCAGCAGCTTGGGTCAGGATTCCTCTGGAAACACCATATATTTT; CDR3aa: CASSLGQDSSGNTIYF
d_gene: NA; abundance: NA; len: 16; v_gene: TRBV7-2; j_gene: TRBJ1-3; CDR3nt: TGTGCCAGCAGCCCCGCGGGGTTAGTCTCTGGAAACACCATATATTTT; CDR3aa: CASSPAGLVSGNTIYF
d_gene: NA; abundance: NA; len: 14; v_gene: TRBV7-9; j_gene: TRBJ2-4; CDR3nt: TGTGCCAGCACCCCGGAATTAGCCAAAAACATTCAGTACTTC; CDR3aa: CASTPELAKNIQYF
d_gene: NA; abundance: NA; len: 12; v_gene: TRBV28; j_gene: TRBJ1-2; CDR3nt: TGTGCCAGCAACCTGGGTGCAGGGTACTACACCTTC; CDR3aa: CASNLGAGYYTF
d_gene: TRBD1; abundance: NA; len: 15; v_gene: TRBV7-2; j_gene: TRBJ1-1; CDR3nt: TGTGCCAGCAGCTCGACAGGGGGCGCGGGGACTGAAGCTTTCTTT; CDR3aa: CASSSTGGAGTEAFF
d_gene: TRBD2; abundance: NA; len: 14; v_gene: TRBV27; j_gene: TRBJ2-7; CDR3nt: TGTGCCAGCAGTCGGCTAGCGGGAGCTTACGAGCAGTACTTC; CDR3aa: CASSRLAGAYEQYF
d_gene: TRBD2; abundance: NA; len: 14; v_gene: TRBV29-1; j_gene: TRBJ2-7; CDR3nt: TGCAGTGCAGGAGGGGAGGGGAGCTCCTACGAGCAGTACTTC; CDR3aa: CSAGGEGSSYEQYF
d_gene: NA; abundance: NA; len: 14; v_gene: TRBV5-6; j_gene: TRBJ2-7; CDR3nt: TGTGCCAGCAGCGGCGGGACAGCCCCCTACGAGCAGTACTTC; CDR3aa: CASSGGTAPYEQYF
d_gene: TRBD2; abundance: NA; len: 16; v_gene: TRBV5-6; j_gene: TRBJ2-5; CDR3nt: TGTGCCAGCAGCTATGGGACTAGCGGGATTCAAGAGACCCAGTACTTC; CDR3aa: CASSYGTSGIQETQYF
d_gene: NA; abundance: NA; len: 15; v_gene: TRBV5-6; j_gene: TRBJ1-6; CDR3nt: TGTGCCAGCAGCTTACCGAGGGGCTATAATTCACCCCTCCACTTT; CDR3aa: CASSLPRGYNSPLHF
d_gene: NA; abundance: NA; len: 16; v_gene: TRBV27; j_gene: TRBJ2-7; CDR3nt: TGTGCCAGCAGTCTAAACAGATACACAGGGTTTTACGAGCAGTACTTC; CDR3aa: CASSLNRYTGFYEQYF
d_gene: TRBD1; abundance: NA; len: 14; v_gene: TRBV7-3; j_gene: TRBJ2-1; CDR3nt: TGTGCCAGCAGCCCTGGACAGGGGGCAAATGAGCAGTTCTTC; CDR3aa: CASSPGQGANEQFF
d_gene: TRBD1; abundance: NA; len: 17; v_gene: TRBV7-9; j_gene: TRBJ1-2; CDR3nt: TGTGCCAGCAGCGAAATTACCGGGACAGGGCATCGCTATGGCTACACCTTC; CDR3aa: CASSEITGTGHRYGYTF
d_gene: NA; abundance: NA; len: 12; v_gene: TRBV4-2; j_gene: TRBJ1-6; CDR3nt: TGTGCCAGCAGCCCGCAACGCCGGGCCCTCCACTTT; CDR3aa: CASSPQRRALHF
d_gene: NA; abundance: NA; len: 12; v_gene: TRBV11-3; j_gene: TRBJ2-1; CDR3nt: TGTGCCAGCAGCTTAGGTTATAATGAGCAGTTCTTC; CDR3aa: CASSLGYNEQFF
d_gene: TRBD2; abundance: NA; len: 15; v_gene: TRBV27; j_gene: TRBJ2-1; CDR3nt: TGTGCCAGCAGTTTACTAGCGGGAGCTGGGAATGAGCAGTTCTTC; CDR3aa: CASSLLAGAGNEQFF
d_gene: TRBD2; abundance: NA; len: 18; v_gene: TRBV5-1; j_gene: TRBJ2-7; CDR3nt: TGCGCCAGCAGCTCCTTCGGCGCGGGAGGGCCTTCTGACTACGAGCAGTACTTC; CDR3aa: CASSSFGAGGPSDYEQYF
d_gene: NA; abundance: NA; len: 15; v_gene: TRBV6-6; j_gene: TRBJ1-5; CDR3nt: TGTGCCAGCAGTTACGGCTTGGACGGCAATCAGCCCCAGCATTTT; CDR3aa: CASSYGLDGNQPQHF
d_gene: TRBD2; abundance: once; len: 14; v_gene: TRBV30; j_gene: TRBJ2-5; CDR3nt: TGTGCCTGGGCCCTAGCGGAGCCCTTTGGGGAGCAGTACTTC; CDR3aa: CAWALAEPFGEQYF
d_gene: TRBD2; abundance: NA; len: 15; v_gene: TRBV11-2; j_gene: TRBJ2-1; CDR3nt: TGTGCCAGCAGCTTAGAGATTGGGAGGGCCGATGAGCAGTTCTTC; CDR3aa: CASSLEIGRADEQFF
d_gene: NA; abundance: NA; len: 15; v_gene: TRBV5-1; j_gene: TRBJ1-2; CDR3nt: TGCGCCAGCAGCACGAGACCGGGAAGGGTCGATGGCTACACCTTC; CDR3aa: CASSTRPGRVDGYTF
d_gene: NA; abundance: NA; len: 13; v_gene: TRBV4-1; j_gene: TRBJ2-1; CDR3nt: TGCGCCAGCAGCCAAGTTTCCGTCCCTGAGCAGTTCTTC; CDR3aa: CASSQVSVPEQFF
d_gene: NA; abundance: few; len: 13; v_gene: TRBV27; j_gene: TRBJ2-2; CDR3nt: TGTGCCAGCAGTCCAAGACTAGCCGGGGAGCTGTTTTTT; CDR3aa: CASSPRLAGELFF
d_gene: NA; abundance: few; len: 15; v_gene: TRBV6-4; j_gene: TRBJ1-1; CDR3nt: TGTGCCAGCAGGATGTCCGGGGGTTTGAACACTGAAGCTTTCTTT; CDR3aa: CASRMSGGLNTEAFF
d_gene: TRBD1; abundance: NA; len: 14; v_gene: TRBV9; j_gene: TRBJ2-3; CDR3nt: TGTGCCAGCAGCGTAGGGGGACAGCCAGATACGCAGTATTTT; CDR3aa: CASSVGGQPDTQYF
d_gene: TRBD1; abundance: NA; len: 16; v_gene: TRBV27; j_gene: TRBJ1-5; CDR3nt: TGTGCCAGCAGTTCACACTACGGACAGGGCAATCAGCCCCAGCATTTT; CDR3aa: CASSSHYGQGNQPQHF
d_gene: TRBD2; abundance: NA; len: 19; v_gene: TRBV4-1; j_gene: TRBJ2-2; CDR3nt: TGCGCCAGCAGCCAAGATGATGAGATAGCGGGAGCATCTGACGGGGAGCTGTTTTTT; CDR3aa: CASSQDDEIAGASDGELFF
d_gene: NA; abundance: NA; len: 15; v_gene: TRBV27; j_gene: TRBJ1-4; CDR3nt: TGTGCCAGCAGTTTATTATTGGGGAACAATGAAAAACTGTTTTTT; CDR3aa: CASSLLLGNNEKLFF
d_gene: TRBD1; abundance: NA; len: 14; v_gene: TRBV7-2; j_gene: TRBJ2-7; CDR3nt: TGTGCCAGCAGCTTAGGGGACAGCTCCTACGAGCAGTACTTC; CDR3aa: CASSLGDSSYEQYF
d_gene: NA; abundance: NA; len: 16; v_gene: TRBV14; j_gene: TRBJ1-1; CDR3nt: TGTGCCAGCAGCCAAGTCCGGACGGGGACCAACACTGAAGCTTTCTTT; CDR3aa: CASSQVRTGTNTEAFF
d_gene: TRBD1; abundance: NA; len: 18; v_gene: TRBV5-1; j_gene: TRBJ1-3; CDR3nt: TGCGCCAGCAGCTCCTCAGATGACAGGGGGCGTTCTGGAAACACCATATATTTT; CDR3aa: CASSSSDDRGRSGNTIYF
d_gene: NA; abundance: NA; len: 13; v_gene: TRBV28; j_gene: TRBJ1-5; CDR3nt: TGTGCCAGCAGACTCCTTAGCAATCAGCCCCAGCATTTT; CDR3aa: CASRLLSNQPQHF
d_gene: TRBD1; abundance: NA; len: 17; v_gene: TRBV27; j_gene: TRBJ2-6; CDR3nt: TGTGCCAGCAGTCTTGGGCCGACAGGGCCTGGGGCCAACGTCCTGACTTTC; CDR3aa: CASSLGPTGPGANVLTF
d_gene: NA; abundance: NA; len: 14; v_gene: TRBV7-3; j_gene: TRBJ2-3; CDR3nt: TGTGCCAGCAGCCGGCTAGCCGGGCCAGATACGCAGTATTTT; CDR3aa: CASSRLAGPDTQYF
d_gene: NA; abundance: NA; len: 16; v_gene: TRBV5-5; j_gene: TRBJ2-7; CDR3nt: TGTGCCAGCAGCTACCTGGGGGGCTACACCTCCTACGAGCAGTACTTC; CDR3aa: CASSYLGGYTSYEQYF
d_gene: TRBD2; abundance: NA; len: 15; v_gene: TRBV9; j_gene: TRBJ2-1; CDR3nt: TGTGCCAGCAGCGAGGGACTAGCGGGAGCTCATGAGCAGTTCTTC; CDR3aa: CASSEGLAGAHEQFF
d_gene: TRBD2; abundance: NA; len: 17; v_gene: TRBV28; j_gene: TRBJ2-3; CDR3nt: TGTGCCAGCAGAACGGGACTAGCGGGAACACACACAGATACGCAGTATTTT; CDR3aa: CASRTGLAGTHTDTQYF
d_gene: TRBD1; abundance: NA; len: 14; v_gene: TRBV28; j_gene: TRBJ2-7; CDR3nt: TGTGCCAGCAGCTTCCCTGGGACAGGGTTCGAGCAGTACTTC; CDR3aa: CASSFPGTGFEQYF
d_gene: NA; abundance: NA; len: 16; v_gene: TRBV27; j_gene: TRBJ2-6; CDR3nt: TGTGCCAGCAGTCCGTTGACAGACTCTGGGGCCAACGTCCTGACTTTC; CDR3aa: CASSPLTDSGANVLTF
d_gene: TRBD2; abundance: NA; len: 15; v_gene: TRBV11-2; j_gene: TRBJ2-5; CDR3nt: TGTGCCAGCAGCACAAGCGGGACTCCACAAGAGACCCAGTACTTC; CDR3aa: CASSTSGTPQETQYF
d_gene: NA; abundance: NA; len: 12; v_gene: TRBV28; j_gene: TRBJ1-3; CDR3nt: TGTGCCAGCAGTTTGGGGGGAAACACCATATATTTT; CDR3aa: CASSLGGNTIYF
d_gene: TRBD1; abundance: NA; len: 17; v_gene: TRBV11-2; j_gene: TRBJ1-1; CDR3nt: TGTGCCAGCAGCTTAGGGGGACAGGGGGGGCCGAACACTGAAGCTTTCTTT; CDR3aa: CASSLGGQGGPNTEAFF
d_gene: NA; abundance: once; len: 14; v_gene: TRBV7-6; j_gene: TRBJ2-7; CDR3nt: TGTGCCAGCAGCTTAGCGGACTATTCTTACGAGCAGTACTTC; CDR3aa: CASSLADYSYEQYF
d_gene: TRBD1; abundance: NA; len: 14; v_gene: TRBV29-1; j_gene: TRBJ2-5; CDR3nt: TGCAGCGTTGGTCCGGGACAGGGCCGAGAGACCCAGTACTTC; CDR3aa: CSVGPGQGRETQYF
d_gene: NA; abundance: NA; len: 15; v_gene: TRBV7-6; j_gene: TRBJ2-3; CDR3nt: TGTGCCAGCAGCCCTAACGGGAAATTCAGAGATACGCAGTATTTT; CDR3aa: CASSPNGKFRDTQYF
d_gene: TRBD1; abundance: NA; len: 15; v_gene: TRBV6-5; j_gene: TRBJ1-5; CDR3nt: TGTGCCAGCAGTCTACAGGGGTGGGACAATCAGCCCCAGCATTTT; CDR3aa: CASSLQGWDNQPQHF
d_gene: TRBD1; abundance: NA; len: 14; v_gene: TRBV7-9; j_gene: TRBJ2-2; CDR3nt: TGTGCCAGCATAGGACAGGGGGCAATCGGGGAGCTGTTTTTT; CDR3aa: CASIGQGAIGELFF
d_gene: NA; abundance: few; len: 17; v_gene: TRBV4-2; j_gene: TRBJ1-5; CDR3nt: TGTGCCAGCAGCCAAGACAACAGGGAGGTCAGGAATCAGCCCCAGCATTTT; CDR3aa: CASSQDNREVRNQPQHF
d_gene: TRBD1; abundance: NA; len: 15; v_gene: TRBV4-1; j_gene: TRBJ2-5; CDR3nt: TGCGCCAGCAGCCAAGATTGGACAGGGGGCGAGACCCAGTACTTC; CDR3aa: CASSQDWTGGETQYF